The text below deals with one TCR beta chain. The CDR3 is 15 amino acids. This sample was included in a study of blood T cell repertoires in COVID-19. Profiled with immunoSEQ multiplex PCR; TCRdb holds only in-frame clones, not every one. Of approximately 250,000 clones listed, about 91% are singletons. The sequence derives from a woman aged 40-49 years with acute COVID-19. The chain joins TRBV21-1 to TRBJ1-4. TRBV21-1 has pseudogene status. Sequenced input: PBMCs or T cells enriched from blood (not recorded which). CDR3 sequence: CASSKNREDPEKLFF. DNA for the CDR3: TGTGCCAGCAGCAAGAACCGGGAAGACCCTGAAAAACTGTTTTTT.